This is a list of T cell receptor beta chains from one sample in a study of blood T cell repertoires in COVID-19. Profiled with immunoSEQ multiplex PCR; TCRdb holds only in-frame clones, not every one. The sample consists of tens of thousands of clones, more than 80% of them appearing once. The sample taken for sequencing was peripheral blood. Source of these receptors: a man between 60 and 75 years old in a cohort sampled during active COVID-19. Each CDR3 is given with its conserved first and last residue. The D gene is left open where the match is weak. Size is stated for part of the rows, as once, few or many counts, or as a class when the clone is expanded.

abundance	d_gene	v_gene	j_gene	CDR3nt	CDR3aa
few	NA	TRBV30	TRBJ1-6	TGTGCCTGGAAGGTGGGGAGGGACCTCCACTTT	CAWKVGRDLHF
few	NA	TRBV6-5	TRBJ2-6	TGTGCCAGCAGTTACGTTTCTTCCTCTGGGGCCAACGTCCTGACTTTC	CASSYVSSSGANVLTF
NA	NA	TRBV28	TRBJ2-7	TGTGCCAGCAGTTTAAAGGGGTTTGACGAGCAGTACTTC	CASSLKGFDEQYF
few	NA	TRBV11-2	TRBJ2-2	TGTGCCAGCAGCTCGGGTGGAGCGGGCCGGATCGGGGAGCTGTTTTTT	CASSSGGAGRIGELFF
NA	TRBD2	TRBV4-2	TRBJ2-3	TGTGCCAGCAGCCAAGAACGGCTAGCGGGAGGGGACGGCTACACAGATACGCAGTATTTT	CASSQERLAGGDGYTDTQYF
NA	NA	TRBV5-1	TRBJ2-7	TGCGCCAGCCTACCCTACGAGCAGTACTTC	CASLPYEQYF
NA	NA	TRBV3-1/TRBV3-2	TRBJ2-7	TGTGCCAGCAGCCCTTCGACAGGAGACTACGAGCAGTACTTC	CASSPSTGDYEQYF
NA	NA	TRBV2	TRBJ2-7	TGTGCCAGCACCAATGGGGGGGCGGAGGTTTGGTACGAGCAGTACTTC	CASTNGGAEVWYEQYF
NA	NA	TRBV7-9	TRBJ1-3	TGTGCCAGCAGCTTAGGGTCAAGTAGCTCTGGAAACACCATATATTTT	CASSLGSSSSGNTIYF
once	TRBD2	TRBV28	TRBJ2-1	TGTGCCAGCAGTAGTCCCGGGACTAGCGGTTATGAGCAGTTCTTC	CASSSPGTSGYEQFF
NA	TRBD2	TRBV18	TRBJ2-1	TGTGCCAGCTCACCATTCTCGCGGGAGCTCAATGAGCAGTTCTTC	CASSPFSRELNEQFF
NA	NA	TRBV27	TRBJ2-4	TGTGCCAGCAGTTTATTTGCAGGGGTAGCCAAAAACATTCAGTACTTC	CASSLFAGVAKNIQYF
NA	NA	TRBV27	TRBJ1-1	TGTGCCAGCAGTAGGGGAACGACAGCGAGCACTGAAGCTTTCTTT	CASSRGTTASTEAFF
NA	NA	TRBV5-4	TRBJ1-2	TGTGCCAGCAGCGCGGGTAACTATGGCTACACCTTC	CASSAGNYGYTF
NA	NA	TRBV5-1	TRBJ2-7	TGCGCCAGCAGTCGAGCGGATTCCTACGAGCAGTACTTC	CASSRADSYEQYF
NA	TRBD1	TRBV28	TRBJ1-5	TGTGCCAGCAGCATGACAGGGGGAGTGCAGCCCCAGCATTTT	CASSMTGGVQPQHF
NA	TRBD2	TRBV11-2	TRBJ2-2	TGTGCCAGCAGCCCCTTGAGCGGGGGGCCGGCCGGGGAGCTGTTTTTT	CASSPLSGGPAGELFF
NA	NA	TRBV28	TRBJ1-2	TGTGCCAGCATTACAGCCCAGGGGAACTATGGCTACACCTTC	CASITAQGNYGYTF
NA	NA	TRBV20-1	TRBJ2-3	TGCAGTGCTTCGCAGGGGCATACGCAGTATTTT	CSASQGHTQYF
NA	NA	TRBV5-5	TRBJ2-7	TGTGCCAGCAGCTTAGAATTTCGGGGGGAGCAGTACTTC	CASSLEFRGEQYF
NA	NA	TRBV5-1	TRBJ1-2	TGCGCCAGCAGCTCCACCGGGGACTATGGCTACACCTTC	CASSSTGDYGYTF
NA	TRBD2	TRBV9	TRBJ2-1	TGTGCCAGCAGCGTAGGGACTAGCGGGAGCTATGAGCAGTTCTTC	CASSVGTSGSYEQFF
NA	TRBD2	TRBV9	TRBJ2-1	TGTGCCAGCAGCGCTAGCGGGTCCTCCTACAATGAGCAGTTCTTC	CASSASGSSYNEQFF
once	NA	TRBV30	TRBJ1-3	TGTGCCTGGATTTGGGGCCCCTCTGGAAACACCATATATTTT	CAWIWGPSGNTIYF
once	NA	TRBV6-5	TRBJ1-1	TGTGCCAGCTTTAATAGTGCCACTGAAGCTTTCTTT	CASFNSATEAFF
NA	NA	TRBV9	TRBJ2-3	TGTGCCAGCAGCGTAGAAATTAGCAAAAGCACAGATACGCAGTATTTT	CASSVEISKSTDTQYF
NA	TRBD2	TRBV6-1	TRBJ2-7	TGTGCCAGCAGTGAAGTCGGGCCCTTAGCGGGAGGGCCCTTAGAGCAGTACTTC	CASSEVGPLAGGPLEQYF
NA	TRBD1	TRBV5-8	TRBJ2-5	TGTGCCAGCGGACAGGTTGAGATAGAGACCCAGTACTTC	CASGQVEIETQYF
NA	NA	TRBV15	TRBJ1-3	TGTGCCACCAGCAGAGACGTGTACAGCTCTGGAAACACCATATATTTT	CATSRDVYSSGNTIYF
once	TRBD1	TRBV6-2/TRBV6-3	TRBJ1-4	TGTGCCAGCAGCCGTCCGGGACAGCATAATGAAAAACTGTTTTTT	CASSRPGQHNEKLFF
few	NA	TRBV3-1/TRBV3-2	TRBJ1-2	TGTGCCAGCAGCCAAGAACCGGGTTTGGCCAACTATGGCTACACCTTC	CASSQEPGLANYGYTF
few	NA	TRBV29-1	TRBJ2-4	TGCAGCGTTGAAGATCGGGGAAACATTCAGTACTTC	CSVEDRGNIQYF
NA	NA	TRBV19	TRBJ2-1	TGTGCCAGTAGGGGGACACAAGGGAGCAATGAGCAGTTCTTC	CASRGTQGSNEQFF
NA	NA	TRBV29-1	TRBJ2-2	TGCAGCGCCGAAAGGGGGGGCGTCACCGGGGAGCTGTTTTTT	CSAERGGVTGELFF
NA	NA	TRBV24-1	TRBJ1-6	TGTGCCACCAGTGATTTGGAGGTGAGGGAACCCCTCCACTTT	CATSDLEVREPLHF
NA	TRBD1	TRBV11-2	TRBJ2-5	TGTGCCAGCAGCTTTTTCTTACGACAGGGGAAGAGAGAGACCCAGTACTTC	CASSFFLRQGKRETQYF
NA	NA	TRBV6-5	TRBJ1-2	TGTGCCAGCAGTTACGGGAGATACTATGGCTACACCTTC	CASSYGRYYGYTF
NA	TRBD1	TRBV19	TRBJ1-1	TGTGCCAGTAGCCCGGCCGGGACAGTCGGAAACACTGAAGCTTTCTTT	CASSPAGTVGNTEAFF
NA	TRBD1	TRBV4-1	TRBJ1-1	TGCGCCAGCAGCCAAGAGTTGGTCTTTATTCGACAGGGGAACACTGAAGCTTTCTTT	CASSQELVFIRQGNTEAFF
many	NA	TRBV10-3	TRBJ2-7	TGTGCCATCAGTGACAGGCCCTACGAGCAGTACTTC	CAISDRPYEQYF
NA	NA	TRBV5-1	TRBJ2-5	TGCGCCAGCAGAGAGGCAGAGACCCAGTACTTC	CASREAETQYF
many	TRBD2	TRBV10-1	TRBJ2-1	TGCGCCAGCAGTTACCTAGCGGCGGATGAGCAGTTCTTC	CASSYLAADEQFF
once	TRBD2	TRBV2	TRBJ2-2	TGTGCCAGCCTGGATGCTGGTCGCGGGAGGGCCAGGGACACCGGGGAGCTGTTTTTT	CASLDAGRGRARDTGELFF
NA	NA	TRBV18	TRBJ2-5	TGTGCCAGCTCACCACGAGAGACTCCGGCCGGAGGCCAAGAGACCCAGTACTTC	CASSPRETPAGGQETQYF